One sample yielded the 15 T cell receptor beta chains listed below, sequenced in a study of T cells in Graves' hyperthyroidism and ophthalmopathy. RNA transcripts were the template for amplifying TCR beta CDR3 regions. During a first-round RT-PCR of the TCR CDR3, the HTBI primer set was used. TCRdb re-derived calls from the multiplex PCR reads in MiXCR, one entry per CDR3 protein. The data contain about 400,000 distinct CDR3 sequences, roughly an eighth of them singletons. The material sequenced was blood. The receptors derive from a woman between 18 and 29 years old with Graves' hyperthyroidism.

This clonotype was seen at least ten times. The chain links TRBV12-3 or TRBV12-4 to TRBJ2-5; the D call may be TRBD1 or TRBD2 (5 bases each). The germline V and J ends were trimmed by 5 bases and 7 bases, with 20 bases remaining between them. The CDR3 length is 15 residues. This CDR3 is CASSPRGGPAGTQYF. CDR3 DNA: TGTGCCAGCAGTCCCCGTGGGGGTCCGGCGGGGACCCAGTACTTC.

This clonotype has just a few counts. This chain's CDR3 is CASSPSDRGVYEQYF. CDR3 nucleotide sequence: TGTGCCAGCAGTCCTTCAGACAGGGGGGTATACGAGCAGTACTTC. The rearrangement joins TRBV12-3 or TRBV12-4 to TRBJ2-7; 9 nucleotides align to TRBD1. V shed 5 bases and J 4 bases; nucleotides not matched to a gene: 9. CDR3 length equals 15 residues.

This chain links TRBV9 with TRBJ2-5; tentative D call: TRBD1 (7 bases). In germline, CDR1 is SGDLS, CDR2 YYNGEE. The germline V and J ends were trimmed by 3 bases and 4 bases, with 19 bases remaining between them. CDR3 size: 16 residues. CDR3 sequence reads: CASSGGGGGYRETQYF. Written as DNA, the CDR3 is TGTGCCAGCAGCGGGGGCGGAGGGGGCTATCGAGAGACCCAGTACTTC.

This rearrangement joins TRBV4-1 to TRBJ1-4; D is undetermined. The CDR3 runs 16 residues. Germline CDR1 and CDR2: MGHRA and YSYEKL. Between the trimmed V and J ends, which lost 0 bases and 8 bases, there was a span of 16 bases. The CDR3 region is CASSQEPGTSWEKLFF. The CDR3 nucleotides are TGCGCCAGCAGCCAAGAACCGGGAACAAGTTGGGAAAAACTGTTTTTT.

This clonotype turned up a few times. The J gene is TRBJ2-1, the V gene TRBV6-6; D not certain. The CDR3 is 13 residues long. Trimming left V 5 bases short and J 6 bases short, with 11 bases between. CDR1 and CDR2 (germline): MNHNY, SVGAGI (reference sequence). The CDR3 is CASSHGPANEQFF. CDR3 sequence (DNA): TGTGCCAGCAGTCACGGACCGGCCAATGAGCAGTTCTTC.

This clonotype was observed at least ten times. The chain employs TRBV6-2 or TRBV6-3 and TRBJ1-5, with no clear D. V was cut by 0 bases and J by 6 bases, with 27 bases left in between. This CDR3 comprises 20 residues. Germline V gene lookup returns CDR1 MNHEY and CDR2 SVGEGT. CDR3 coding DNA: TGTGCCAGCAGTTACTCGAGTCCGGGGTTGTATTCGACGAGAGTTCAGCCCCAGCATTTT. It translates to CASSYSSPGLYSTRVQPQHF.

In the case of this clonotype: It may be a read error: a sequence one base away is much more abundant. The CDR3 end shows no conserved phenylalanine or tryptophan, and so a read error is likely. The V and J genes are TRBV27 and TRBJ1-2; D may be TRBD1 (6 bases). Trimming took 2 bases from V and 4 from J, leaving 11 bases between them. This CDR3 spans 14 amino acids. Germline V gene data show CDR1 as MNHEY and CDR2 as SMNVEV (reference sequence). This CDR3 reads CASSLQGSAYGYTL. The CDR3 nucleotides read TGTGCCAGCAGTTTACAGGGGTCAGCCTATGGCTACACCCTC.

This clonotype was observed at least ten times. The CDR3 DNA sequence: TGTGCCAGCAGCCCCTTAAACACTGAAGCTTTCTTT. Its translation is CASSPLNTEAFF. The rearrangement uses TRBV6-2 or TRBV6-3 and TRBJ1-1; the D is unclear. Trimming pared 6 bases from V and 2 bases from J, leaving 7 bases between. Looked up from germline, CDR1 is MNHEY and CDR2 is SVGEGT. This CDR3 comprises 12 residues.

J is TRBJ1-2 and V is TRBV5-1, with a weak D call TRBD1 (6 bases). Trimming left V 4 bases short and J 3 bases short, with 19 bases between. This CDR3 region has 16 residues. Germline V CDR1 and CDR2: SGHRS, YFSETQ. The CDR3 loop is CASSGNEGQPHYGYTF. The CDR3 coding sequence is TGCGCCAGCAGCGGGAACGAAGGACAGCCTCACTATGGCTACACCTTC.

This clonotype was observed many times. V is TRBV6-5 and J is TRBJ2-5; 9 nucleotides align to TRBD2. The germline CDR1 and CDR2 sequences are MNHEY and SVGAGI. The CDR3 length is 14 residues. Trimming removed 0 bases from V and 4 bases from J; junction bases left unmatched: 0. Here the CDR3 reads CASSYSSGRETQYF. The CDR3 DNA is TGTGCCAGCAGTTACTCTAGCGGGAGAGAGACCCAGTACTTC.

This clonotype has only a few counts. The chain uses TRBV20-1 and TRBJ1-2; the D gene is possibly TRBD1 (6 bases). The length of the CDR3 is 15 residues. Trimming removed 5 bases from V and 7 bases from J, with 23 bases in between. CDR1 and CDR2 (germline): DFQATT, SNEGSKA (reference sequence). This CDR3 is CSAHPPRGGGGGYTF. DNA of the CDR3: TGCAGTGCTCACCCCCCCCGCGGGGGCGGCGGTGGCTACACCTTC.

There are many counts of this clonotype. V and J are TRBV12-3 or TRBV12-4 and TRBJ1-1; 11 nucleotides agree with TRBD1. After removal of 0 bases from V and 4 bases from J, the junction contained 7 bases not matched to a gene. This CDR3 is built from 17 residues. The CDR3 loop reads CASSLALGQGAGTEAFF. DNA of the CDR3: TGTGCCAGCAGTTTAGCGCTAGGACAGGGGGCTGGCACTGAAGCTTTCTTT.

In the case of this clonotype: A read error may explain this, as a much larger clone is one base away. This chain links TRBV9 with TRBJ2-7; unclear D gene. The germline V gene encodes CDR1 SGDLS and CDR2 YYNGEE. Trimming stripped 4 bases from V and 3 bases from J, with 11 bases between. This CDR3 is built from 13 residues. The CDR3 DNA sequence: TGTGCCAGCAGCCAGGACCCCCTCTACGAGCAGTACTTC. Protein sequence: CASSQDPLYEQYF.

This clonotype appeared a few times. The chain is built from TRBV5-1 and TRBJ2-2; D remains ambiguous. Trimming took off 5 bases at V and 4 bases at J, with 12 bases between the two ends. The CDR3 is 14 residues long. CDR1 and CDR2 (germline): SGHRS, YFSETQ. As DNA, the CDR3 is TGCGCCAGCAGACCTACACAAAGCACCGGGGAGCTGTTTTTT. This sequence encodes CASRPTQSTGELFF. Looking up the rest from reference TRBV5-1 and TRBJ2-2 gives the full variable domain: KAGVTQTPRYLIKTRGQQVTLSCSPISGHRSVSWYQQTPGQGLQFLFEYFSETQRNKGNFPGRFSGRQFSNSRSEMNVSTLELGDSALYLCASRPTQSTGELFFGEGSRLTVL.

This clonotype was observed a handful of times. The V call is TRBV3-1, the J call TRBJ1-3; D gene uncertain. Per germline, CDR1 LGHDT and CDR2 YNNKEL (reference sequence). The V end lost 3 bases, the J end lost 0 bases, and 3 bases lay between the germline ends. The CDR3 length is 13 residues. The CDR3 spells CASSHNSGNTIYF. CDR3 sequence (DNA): TGTGCCAGCAGCCATAACTCTGGAAACACCATATATTTT.